This T cell receptor beta chain was captured in a study of cytomegalovirus exposure and HLA in healthy donors. Study in general: Prior work identified 95 million to 120 million unique TCR beta sequences in roughly 180 million T cells. Genetic ancestry analysis placed about 84% of the 398 donors that were genotyped in the Caucasian-associated cluster.

With 60 Vbeta and 13 Jbeta primers, the PCR was carried out. Study processing details: Approximately 11 million shared chains were among the roughly 80 million unique TCR beta chains that a later analysis counted. The table came from immunoSEQ multiplex PCR; TCRdb's copy has only in-frame clones and leaves some out. That table gives V, J and clone size, and the DNA gave D and trimming. The data contain about 120,000 clones, around three quarters of them singletons. The sample taken for sequencing was PBMCs. The receptor comes from a female donor in good health and CMV-seronegative.

CDR3 region: CAWRHGSDTQYF. CDR3 in DNA: TGTGCCTGGAGGCACGGTTCAGATACGCAGTATTTT. The chain uses TRBV30 and TRBJ2-3; D is undetermined. Germline CDR1 and CDR2: GTSNPN and SVGIG (reference sequence). The CDR3 loop spans 12 amino acids. V lost 3 bases to trimming and J lost 4 bases, with 8 bases between them.